This record concerns one TCR beta chain sequence. The target antigen is unknown. The record originates from a study of cytomegalovirus exposure and HLA in healthy donors. As for the study in general: Some 180 million T cells yielded 100 million or so unique TCR beta sequences in earlier analysis.

This CDR3 spans 16 amino acids. CDR1 and CDR2 (germline): MDHEN, SYDVKM. J gave up 0 bases and V 3 bases, and 4 bases lay outside the gene matches. Study observations and caveats: Most TCR sequences were seen very rarely across donors, but some public TCRs occurred in many.

13 Jbeta primers and 60 Vbeta primers were used for the PCR. Sequenced by immunoSEQ multiplex PCR; TCRdb stores in-frame clones only, minus some. The top ten clones hold roughly 7.7% of a sample with over 150,000 clones, 70% to 80% of them seen once. The chain carries TRBV28 and TRBJ2-1, with TRBD2 matching 8 bases. Sequenced material: PBMCs. This clonotype was obtained from a man under 40 in good health and CMV-seropositive. CDR3 DNA sequence: TGTGCCAGCAGTTTTCGGAGCGGGAGCTCCTACAATGAGCAGTTCTTC. This sequence encodes CASSFRSGSSYNEQFF.